This is a list of T cell receptor beta chains from one sample in a study of blood T cell repertoires in COVID-19. Clones were sequenced by immunoSEQ multiplex PCR, and TCRdb holds only the in-frame ones, with some missing. The repertoire holds 250,000 to 300,000 clones, with approximately 90% as singletons. The sequencing sample was made of peripheral blood. The receptors were sampled from a woman aged 25 to 45 with COVID-19, enrolled during active disease. Each CDR3 is given with its conserved first and last residue. The D gene is left open where the match is weak. Clone size appears in some rows only: once, few, many, or a class for an expanded clone.

>once|TRBV5-4|TRBD1|TRBJ1-1
TGTGCCAGCAGACCAGGGGGCTTCGGGGTTGGCACTGAAGCTTTCTTT
CASRPGGFGVGTEAFF
>-|TRBV11-2|TRBD2|TRBJ2-1
TGTGCCAGCAGCTTAGTTATCGGACTAGCGGGTAATGAGCAGTTCTTC
CASSLVIGLAGNEQFF
>-|TRBV3-1/TRBV3-2|-|TRBJ1-1
TGTGCCAGCAGCCGACCGGAGGGCACTGAAGCTTTCTTT
CASSRPEGTEAFF
>few|TRBV7-9|-|TRBJ2-7
TGTGCCAGCAGCTTAGGAGGCCTCGGTAACGAGCAGTACTTC
CASSLGGLGNEQYF
>-|TRBV2|TRBD2|TRBJ2-3
TGTGCCAGCAGTGAAGCGCTAGCGGACAGCACAGATACGCAGTATTTT
CASSEALADSTDTQYF
>-|TRBV6-1|-|TRBJ1-5
TGTGCCAGCATCGCCAGGGTGGGGCAGCCCCAGCATTTT
CASIARVGQPQHF
>-|TRBV29-1|-|TRBJ2-7
TGCAGCGTCCTAGATTACGAGCAGTACTTC
CSVLDYEQYF
>-|TRBV6-5|-|TRBJ1-2
TGTGCCAGCAGAGCCTTCGGGACTCTTAACTATGGCTACACCTTC
CASRAFGTLNYGYTF
>once|TRBV6-5|TRBD2|TRBJ2-7
TGTGCCAGCACCCCCGGGGGGTCCTACGAGCAGTACTTC
CASTPGGSYEQYF
>once|TRBV18|TRBD1|TRBJ2-7
TGTGCCAGCTCCCTTAATACCCAGGGGGCATCAAACGAGCAGTACTTC
CASSLNTQGASNEQYF
>-|TRBV7-3|TRBD2|TRBJ2-1
TGTGCCAGCAGCTTACGGAGCGGGACCACCTACAATGAGCAGTTCTTC
CASSLRSGTTYNEQFF
>-|TRBV19|TRBD1|TRBJ1-5
TGTGCCAGTAGTCCGGGACAGGGTTATCAGCCCCAGCATTTT
CASSPGQGYQPQHF
>-|TRBV5-4|-|TRBJ2-3
TGTGCCAGCAGCTTGACGGGGGACACAGATACGCAGTATTTT
CASSLTGDTDTQYF
>-|TRBV5-1|-|TRBJ1-2
TGCGCCAGCAGCTGGACGCACCCTAGCAACGGAGGCTACACCTTC
CASSWTHPSNGGYTF
>-|TRBV15|TRBD2|TRBJ2-2
TGTGCCACCAGCAGAGATTTACTAGCGGTTCTCACCGGGGAGCTGTTTTTT
CATSRDLLAVLTGELFF
>-|TRBV13|TRBD2|TRBJ2-2
TGTGCCAGCAGCCAAGGGAGGGTTCCCGGGGAGCTGTTTTTT
CASSQGRVPGELFF
>-|TRBV30|-|TRBJ1-4
TGTGCCTGGAGTGACGGCAGAGGTATTGAAAAACTGTTTTTT
CAWSDGRGIEKLFF
>-|TRBV12-3/TRBV12-4|-|TRBJ1-4
TGTGCCAGCAGTTTCTATCAGGGGGAAAAACTGTTTTTT
CASSFYQGEKLFF
>once|TRBV3-1/TRBV3-2|-|TRBJ2-7
TGTGCCAGCAGCCAAGATCGAGGGATAAGGAACGAGCAGTACTTC
CASSQDRGIRNEQYF
>-|TRBV2|-|TRBJ2-3
TGTGCCAGCAGTGAAGGGACTAACACAGATACGCAGTATTTT
CASSEGTNTDTQYF
>-|TRBV4-1|-|TRBJ1-3
TGCGCCAGCAGCCCTCTCCTTTTAGACGGGGGAAGCTCTGGAAACACCATATATTTT
CASSPLLLDGGSSGNTIYF
>-|TRBV5-6|-|TRBJ1-1
TGTGCCAGCAGCTTGCCTATGAGAGGGGGCACTGAAGCTTTCTTT
CASSLPMRGGTEAFF
>-|TRBV28|-|TRBJ1-2
TGTGCCAGCAGTTTGGGCCCTGCCAGTGGCTACACCTTC
CASSLGPASGYTF
>-|TRBV6-4|TRBD2|TRBJ2-1
TGTGCCAGCAGTGAGGGGACTAGCGGGAATGAGCAGTTCTTC
CASSEGTSGNEQFF
>-|TRBV4-2|TRBD1|TRBJ1-5
TGTGCCAGCAGCCTAGGACAGGGGGACAATCAGCCCCAGCATTTT
CASSLGQGDNQPQHF
>-|TRBV2|TRBD1|TRBJ1-5
TGTGCCAGCAGACCTGGGACAGTCGTTGGTCAGCCCCAGCATTTT
CASRPGTVVGQPQHF
>once|TRBV6-6|-|TRBJ1-5
TGTGCCAGCAGTCCTTCGACAGCGAATCAGCCCCAGCATTTT
CASSPSTANQPQHF
>-|TRBV9|TRBD1|TRBJ1-1
TGTGCCAGCAGCCCCCGGACAGGGCGTAGCAGACTGAACACTGAAGCTTTCTTT
CASSPRTGRSRLNTEAFF
>-|TRBV11-2|-|TRBJ2-1
TGTGCCAGCAGCCGAACTGGGAGTTGGCAGTTCTTC
CASSRTGSWQFF
>-|TRBV28|-|TRBJ1-1
TGTGCCAGCAGTTTACCAGGGGTCACTGAAGCTTTCTTT
CASSLPGVTEAFF
>-|TRBV30|TRBD1|TRBJ1-6
TGTGCCTGGACAGACAGGGGGAATTCACCCCTCCACTTT
CAWTDRGNSPLHF
>-|TRBV5-1|TRBD1|TRBJ1-2
TGCGCCAGCAGCTTGAGGACAGGGGATAACTATGGCTACACCTTC
CASSLRTGDNYGYTF
>-|TRBV30|-|TRBJ1-6
TGTGCCTGGAGCCGGGACACCTATTCACCCCTCCACTTT
CAWSRDTYSPLHF
>-|TRBV7-3|-|TRBJ2-1
TGTGCCAGCAGCTCGATGCCGGACGGAGGCTACAATGAGCAGTTCTTC
CASSSMPDGGYNEQFF
>-|TRBV12-5|TRBD1|TRBJ2-7
TGTGCTAGTGGTTGGACAGGGGGCTACGAGCAGTACTTC
CASGWTGGYEQYF
>-|TRBV28|-|TRBJ1-4
TGTGCCAGCAGTTCCGGGCAGGGAACGAATGCATTTGAAAAACTGTTTTTT
CASSSGQGTNAFEKLFF
>once|TRBV5-6|-|TRBJ1-1
TGTGCCAGCAGCTTGGTGTGGCCAATGAACACTGAAGCTTTCTTT
CASSLVWPMNTEAFF